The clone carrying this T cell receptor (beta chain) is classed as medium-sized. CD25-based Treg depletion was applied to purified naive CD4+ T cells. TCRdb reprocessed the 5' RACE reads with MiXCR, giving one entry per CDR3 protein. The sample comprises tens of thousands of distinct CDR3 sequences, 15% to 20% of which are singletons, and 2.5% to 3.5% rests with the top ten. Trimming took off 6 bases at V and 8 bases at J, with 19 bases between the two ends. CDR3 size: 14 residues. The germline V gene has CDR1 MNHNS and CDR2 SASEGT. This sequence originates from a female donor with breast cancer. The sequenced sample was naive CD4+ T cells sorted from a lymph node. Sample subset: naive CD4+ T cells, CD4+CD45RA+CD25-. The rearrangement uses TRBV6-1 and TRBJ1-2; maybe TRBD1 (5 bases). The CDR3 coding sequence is TGTGCCAGCAGGAAGGAAACAGGTCCCGGAGGCTACACCTTC. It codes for CASRKETGPGGYTF.